This is a list of T cell receptor beta chains from one sample in a study of CD8 T cells in ankylosing spondylitis. TCRdb independently ran MiXCR on the 5' RACE reads; one entry per CDR3 protein. Here the sample spans hundreds of thousands of distinct CDR3 sequences, roughly 26% being singletons. The sample comprised blood, either unsorted or a sorted T cell fraction (not recorded which). Receptor source: a male donor with ankylosing spondylitis or in good health (not recorded which). The CDR3 runs from the conserved cysteine through the conserved F or W. Each record gives: J gene, clone size, D gene, V gene, CDR3 DNA, CDR3 protein. A D gene is named only where the DNA matches it firmly. Size is omitted from some rows. Given values are once, few, many or a class for expanded clones.

TRBJ2-7	many	.	TRBV20-1	TGCAGTGCTCCCCCAGGTAGTAAGCCCTACGAGCAGTACTTC	CSAPPGSKPYEQYF
TRBJ2-3	many	.	TRBV6-5	TGTGCCAGCAGTACTCAGACAGGTCGCACAGATACGCAGTATTTT	CASSTQTGRTDTQYF
TRBJ2-2	.	.	TRBV7-6	TGTGCCAGCAGCCAGCCAATCGGCCCCTCGAACACCGGGGAGCTGTTTTTT	CASSQPIGPSNTGELFF
TRBJ2-2	many	TRBD2	TRBV5-6	TGTGCCAGCAGCCCGGCGGGGGGTAACACCGGGGAGCTGTTTTTT	CASSPAGGNTGELFF
TRBJ2-1	few	.	TRBV7-3	TGTGCCAGCAGCTTAGGCAACAGGGATAATGAGCAGTTCTTC	CASSLGNRDNEQFF
TRBJ2-1	many	TRBD2	TRBV4-2	TGTGCCAGCAGCGCGGGGCTAGCGGGGGAGTGGACCAGCTCCTACAATGAGCAGTTCTTC	CASSAGLAGEWTSSYNEQFF
TRBJ1-2	many	.	TRBV11-2	TGTGCCAGCAGCTTAGATTTACTAAGGGGGAATGGCTACACCTTC	CASSLDLLRGNGYTF
TRBJ2-1	many	.	TRBV5-7	TGTGCCAGCAGCCCCCCGGGCGGGCTGGGGCAGTTCTTC	CASSPPGGLGQFF
TRBJ2-7	.	.	TRBV1	TGCACCAGCAGCCAAGGAGGATCGAGGGCTAGCCCCAGCTACGAGCAGTACTTC	CTSSQGGSRASPSYEQYF
TRBJ1-1	many	.	TRBV11-2	TGTGCCAGCAGCTCATGGCTTGAAGCTTTCTTT	CASSSWLEAFF
TRBJ1-3	.	.	TRBV2	TGTGCCAGCAGTGAGCTGAGCTCTGGAAACACCATATATTTT	CASSELSSGNTIYF
TRBJ2-1	many	.	TRBV11-2	TGTGCCAGCAGCTCAACGTGGTTTGAGCAGTTCTTC	CASSSTWFEQFF
TRBJ2-3	.	TRBD2	TRBV5-1	TGCGCCAGCAGCTTGGCCGGGACTATAAGCACAGATACGCAGTATTTT	CASSLAGTISTDTQYF
TRBJ2-1	.	TRBD2	TRBV7-3	TGTGCCAGCAGCCCGAGGGCAGGCGGGAGGGGCAATGAGCAGTTCTTC	CASSPRAGGRGNEQFF
TRBJ2-1	many	.	TRBV5-1	TGCGCCAGCAGCTGGGGGGACAGCGGAGGTTGGAATGAGCAGTTCTTC	CASSWGDSGGWNEQFF
TRBJ2-7	many	TRBD1	TRBV29-1	TGCAGCGCCGGACAGGCGTCCTACGAGCAGTACTTC	CSAGQASYEQYF
TRBJ2-5	many	TRBD2	TRBV29-1	TGCAGCGTTGCCGGAACTAGCGGGAGGAGTCTAGAGACCCAGTACTTC	CSVAGTSGRSLETQYF
TRBJ1-5	once	.	TRBV20-1	TGCAGTGCTACATTAACAGGGTTGCGGTATAGCAATCAGCCCCAGCATTTT	CSATLTGLRYSNQPQHF
TRBJ2-2	.	.	TRBV29-1	TGCAGCGTCTCAATAACAGGGGAGGCCGGGGAGCTGTTTTTT	CSVSITGEAGELFF
TRBJ1-1	.	.	TRBV15	TGTGCCACCAGCAGAGATGACCTACCTGAAGCTTTCTTT	CATSRDDLPEAFF
TRBJ1-5	.	.	TRBV12-3/TRBV12-4	TGTGCCAGCAGGCGCGACCCTCAGCCCCAGCATTTT	CASRRDPQPQHF
TRBJ2-3	few	.	TRBV20-1	TGCAGTGCTAGAGGGGCCGACGGGGCCACAGATACGCAGTATTTT	CSARGADGATDTQYF
TRBJ1-4	many	.	TRBV15	TGTGCCACCAGCAGGGGACCGGGCCATAATGAAAAACTGTTTTTT	CATSRGPGHNEKLFF